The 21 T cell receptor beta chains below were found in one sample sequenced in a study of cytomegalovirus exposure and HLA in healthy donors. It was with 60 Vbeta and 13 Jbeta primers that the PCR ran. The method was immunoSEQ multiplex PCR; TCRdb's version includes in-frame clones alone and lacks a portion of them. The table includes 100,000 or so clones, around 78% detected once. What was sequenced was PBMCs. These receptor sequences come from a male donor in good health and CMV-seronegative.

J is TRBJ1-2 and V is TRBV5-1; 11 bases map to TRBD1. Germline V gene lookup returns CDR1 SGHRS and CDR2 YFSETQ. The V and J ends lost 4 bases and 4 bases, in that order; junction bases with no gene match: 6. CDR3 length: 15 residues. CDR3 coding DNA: TGCGCCAGCAGCGAGTCGGGACAGGGGGTCTATGGCTACACCTTC. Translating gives CASSESGQGVYGYTF.

This CDR3 is CSVINRDKTYEQYF. For the CDR3, the DNA is TGCAGCGTCATCAACAGGGACAAAACCTACGAGCAGTACTTC. The rearrangement uses TRBV29-1 and TRBJ2-7; D possibly corresponds to TRBD1 (6 bases). CDR1 and CDR2 from the germline V gene are SQVTM and ANQGSEA. The CDR3 is 14 residues long. Trimming removed 6 bases at V and 2 bases at J, with 17 bases between.

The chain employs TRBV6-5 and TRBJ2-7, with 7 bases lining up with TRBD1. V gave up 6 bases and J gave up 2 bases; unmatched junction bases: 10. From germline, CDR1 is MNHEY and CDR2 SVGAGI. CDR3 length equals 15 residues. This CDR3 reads CASSRSGTDAYEQYF. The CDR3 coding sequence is TGTGCCAGCAGCCGCTCGGGGACAGACGCCTACGAGCAGTACTTC.

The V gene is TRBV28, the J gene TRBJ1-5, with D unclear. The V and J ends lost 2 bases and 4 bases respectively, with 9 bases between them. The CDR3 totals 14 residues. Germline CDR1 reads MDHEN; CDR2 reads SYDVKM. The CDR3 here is CASSLVSGNQPQHF. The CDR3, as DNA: TGTGCCAGCAGTTTAGTTTCGGGGAATCAGCCCCAGCATTTT.

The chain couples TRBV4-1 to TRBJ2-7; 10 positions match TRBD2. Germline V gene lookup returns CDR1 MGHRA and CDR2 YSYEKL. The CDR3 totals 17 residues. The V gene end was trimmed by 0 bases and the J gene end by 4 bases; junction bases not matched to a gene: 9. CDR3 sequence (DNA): TGCGCCAGCAGCCAAGAACCTAGCGGGAGAGCTGGGTACGAGCAGTACTTC. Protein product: CASSQEPSGRAGYEQYF.

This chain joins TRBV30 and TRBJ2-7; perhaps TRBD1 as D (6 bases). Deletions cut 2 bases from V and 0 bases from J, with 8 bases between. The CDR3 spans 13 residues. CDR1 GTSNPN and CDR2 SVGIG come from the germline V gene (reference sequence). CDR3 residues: CAWSQDSSYEQYF. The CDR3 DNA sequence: TGTGCCTGGAGTCAGGACAGCTCCTACGAGCAGTACTTC.

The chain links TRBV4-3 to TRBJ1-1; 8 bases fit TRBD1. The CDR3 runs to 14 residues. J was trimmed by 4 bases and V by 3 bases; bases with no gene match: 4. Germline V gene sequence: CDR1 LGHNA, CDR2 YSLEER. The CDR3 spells CASSQDTGGTEAFF. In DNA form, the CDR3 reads TGCGCCAGCAGCCAGGATACAGGGGGCACTGAAGCTTTCTTT.

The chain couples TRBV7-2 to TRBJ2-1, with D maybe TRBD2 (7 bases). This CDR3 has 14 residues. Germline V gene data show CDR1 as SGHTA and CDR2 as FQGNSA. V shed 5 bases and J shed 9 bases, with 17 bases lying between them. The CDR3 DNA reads TGTGCCAGCAGCGCGGGACTATGGGGGGCTGAGCAGTTCTTC. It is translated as CASSAGLWGAEQFF.

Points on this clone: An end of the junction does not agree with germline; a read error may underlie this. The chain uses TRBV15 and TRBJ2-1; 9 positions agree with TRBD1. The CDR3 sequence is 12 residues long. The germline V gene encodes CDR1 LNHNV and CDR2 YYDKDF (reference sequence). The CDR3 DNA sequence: TGTGCCACCAGCAGAGGTTGGACAGGGGAGATCTTC. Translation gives CATSRGWTGEIF.

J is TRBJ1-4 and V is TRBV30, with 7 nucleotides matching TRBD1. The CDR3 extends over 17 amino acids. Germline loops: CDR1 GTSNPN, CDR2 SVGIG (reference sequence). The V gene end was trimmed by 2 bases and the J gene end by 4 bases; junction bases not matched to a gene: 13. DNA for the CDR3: TGTGCCTGGAGTATCCGGGCGAGGGGACAGTTTAATGAAAAACTGTTTTTT. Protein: CAWSIRARGQFNEKLFF.

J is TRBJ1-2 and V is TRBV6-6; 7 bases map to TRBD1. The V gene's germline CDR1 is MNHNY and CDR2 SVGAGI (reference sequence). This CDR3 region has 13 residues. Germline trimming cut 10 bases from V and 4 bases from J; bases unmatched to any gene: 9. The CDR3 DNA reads TGTGCCACCAGCCGGGACAGCCCCTATGGCTACACCTTC. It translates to CATSRDSPYGYTF.

The CDR3 spells CASSFGTSGRAPDTQYF. The CDR3 DNA follows: TGTGCCAGCAGCTTTGGGACTAGCGGGAGGGCCCCAGATACGCAGTATTTT. V gene TRBV7-8 combines with J gene TRBJ2-3, with TRBD2 matching over 16 bases. The V segment lost 3 bases and the J segment 4 bases; nucleotides outside the gene matches: 4. CDR3 size: 17 residues. Germline CDR1 is SGHVS and CDR2 is FQNEAQ.

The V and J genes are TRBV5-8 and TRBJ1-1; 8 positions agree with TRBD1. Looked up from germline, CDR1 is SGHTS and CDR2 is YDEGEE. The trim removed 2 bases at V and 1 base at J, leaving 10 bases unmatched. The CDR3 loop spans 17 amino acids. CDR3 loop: CASSFRTGGLPNTEAFF. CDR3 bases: TGTGCCAGCAGCTTCCGTACAGGGGGACTTCCGAACACTGAAGCTTTCTTT. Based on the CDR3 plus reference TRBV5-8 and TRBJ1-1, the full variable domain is EAGVTQSPTHLIKTRGQQATLRCSPISGHTSVYWYQQALGLGLQFLLWYDEGEERNRGNFPPRFSGRQFPNYSSELNVNALELEDSALYLCASSFRTGGLPNTEAFFGQGTRLTVV.

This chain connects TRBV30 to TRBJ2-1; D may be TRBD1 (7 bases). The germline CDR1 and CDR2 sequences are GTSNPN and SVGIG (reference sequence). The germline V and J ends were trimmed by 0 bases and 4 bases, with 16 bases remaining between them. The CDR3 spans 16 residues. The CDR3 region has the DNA TGTGCCTGGAGTGTCTATCAGGGGGGACTTTACAATGAGCAGTTCTTC. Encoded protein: CAWSVYQGGLYNEQFF.

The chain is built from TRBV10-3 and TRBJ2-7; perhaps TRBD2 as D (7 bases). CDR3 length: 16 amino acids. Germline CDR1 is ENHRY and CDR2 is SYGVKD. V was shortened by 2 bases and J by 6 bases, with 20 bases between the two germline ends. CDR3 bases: TGTGCCATCAGTGAGGGTGCAGCGGGATTAGGGGGCGAGCAGTACTTC. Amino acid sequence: CAISEGAAGLGGEQYF.

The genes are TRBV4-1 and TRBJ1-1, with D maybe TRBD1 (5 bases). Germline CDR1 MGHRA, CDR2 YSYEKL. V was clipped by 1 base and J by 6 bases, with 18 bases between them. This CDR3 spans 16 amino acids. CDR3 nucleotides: TGCGCCAGCAGCCAAGCAAGTGGGATTCTAGGGGCTGAAGCTTTCTTT. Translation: CASSQASGILGAEAFF.

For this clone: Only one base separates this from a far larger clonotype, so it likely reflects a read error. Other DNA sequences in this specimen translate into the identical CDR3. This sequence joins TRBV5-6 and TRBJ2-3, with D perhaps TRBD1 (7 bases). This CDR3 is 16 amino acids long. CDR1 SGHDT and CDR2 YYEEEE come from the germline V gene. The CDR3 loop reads CASSSGTATSTDTQYF. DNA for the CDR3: TGTGCCAGCAGCTCCGGGACAGCCACTAGCACAGATACGCAGTACTTT.

The CDR3 region is CASSFPGQASSYEQYF. The CDR3 DNA follows: TGTGCCAGCAGCTTTCCGGGACAGGCGAGCTCCTACGAGCAGTACTTC. The gene calls are TRBV7-9 and TRBJ2-7, with 8 bases that match TRBD1. The CDR3 consists of 16 residues. From germline, CDR1 is SEHNR and CDR2 FQNEAQ (reference sequence). The junction had 7 bases not matched to a gene; V was cut back by 3 bases and J by 0 bases.

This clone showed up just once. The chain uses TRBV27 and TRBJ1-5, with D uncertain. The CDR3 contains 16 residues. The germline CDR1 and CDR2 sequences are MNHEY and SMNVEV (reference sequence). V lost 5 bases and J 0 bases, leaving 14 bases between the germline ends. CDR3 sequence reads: CASSKEGGNSNQPQHF. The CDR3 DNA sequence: TGTGCCAGCAGTAAAGAGGGCGGAAATAGCAATCAGCCCCAGCATTTT.

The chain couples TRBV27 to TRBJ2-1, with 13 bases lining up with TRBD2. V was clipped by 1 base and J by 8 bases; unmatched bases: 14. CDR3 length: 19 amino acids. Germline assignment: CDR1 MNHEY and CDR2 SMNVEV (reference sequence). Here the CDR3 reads CASSLFFLGGLAGVDEQFF. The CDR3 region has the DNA TGTGCCAGCAGTTTATTTTTTCTGGGAGGACTAGCGGGAGTCGATGAGCAGTTCTTC.

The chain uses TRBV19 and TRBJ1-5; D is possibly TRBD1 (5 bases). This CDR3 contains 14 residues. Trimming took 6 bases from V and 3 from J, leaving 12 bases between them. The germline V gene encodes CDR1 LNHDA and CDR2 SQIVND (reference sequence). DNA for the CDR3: TGTGCCAGTAGGACAGCAGGAGTCAATCAGCCCCAGCATTTT. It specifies CASRTAGVNQPQHF.